This is a list of T cell receptor beta chains from one sample in a study of T-cell memory formation after mild COVID-19. TCRdb used MiXCR to reprocess the 5' RACE reads, holding one entry per CDR3 protein. Of 350,000 to 450,000 distinct CDR3 sequences listed, 25% to 30% are singletons. The sequenced sample was PBMCs or a T cell subset sorted from them (not recorded which). Receptors were obtained from an adult woman who had mild COVID-19 (a few samples of this study predate the infection). Cell type and time point are not known. The CDR3 runs from the conserved cysteine through the conserved F or W. D genes are given only for firm matches. Some rows mark clone size as missing; the rest say once, few, many or name a class of expanded clone.

>TRBV6-2/TRBV6-3|TRBD2|TRBJ2-1|few
CASSLVLAGDNEQFF
TGTGCCAGCTCCCTCGTACTAGCGGGAGACAATGAGCAGTTCTTC
>TRBV6-1|NA|TRBJ2-7|NA
CASSVGSDEQYF
TGTGCCAGCAGTGTAGGTAGCGACGAGCAGTACTTC
>TRBV5-5|TRBD2|TRBJ2-3|NA
CASSLDGTSGLITDTQYF
TGTGCCAGCAGCTTGGACGGGACTAGCGGGTTAATCACAGATACGCAGTATTTT
>TRBV12-3/TRBV12-4|NA|TRBJ2-2|NA
CASSTLGAAGELFF
TGTGCCAGCAGTACACTGGGGGCGGCCGGGGAGCTGTTTTTT
>TRBV5-1|NA|TRBJ1-3|NA
CASSSGMGRPSGNTIYF
TGCGCCAGCAGCTCTGGAATGGGGCGACCCTCTGGAAACACCATATATTTT
>TRBV21-1|NA|TRBJ2-3|NA
CASSLRLGGTDTQYF
TGTGCCAGCAGCCTCCGACTAGGAGGCACAGATACGCAGTATTTT
>TRBV5-1|NA|TRBJ2-7|NA
CASSLGGQNYEQYF
TGCGCCAGCAGCTTGGGAGGACAGAACTACGAGCAGTACTTC
>TRBV9|TRBD1|TRBJ1-6|NA
CASSATGTGSNSPLHF
TGTGCCAGCAGCGCAACCGGGACAGGCAGTAATTCACCCCTCCACTTT
>TRBV18|NA|TRBJ1-4|NA
CASSPGYEDEKLFF
TGTGCCAGCTCACCAGGTTATGAGGACGAAAAACTGTTTTTT
>TRBV29-1|NA|TRBJ2-1|NA
CSVSGGEQFF
TGCAGCGTCAGTGGAGGTGAGCAGTTCTTC
>TRBV7-2|TRBD2|TRBJ2-5|NA
CASSLAGTSGRRRQYF
TGTGCCAGCAGCTTAGCCGGGACTAGCGGGCGGAGGAGGCAGTACTTC
>TRBV2|NA|TRBJ2-2|NA
CASWDLANTGELFF
TGTGCCAGCTGGGATTTAGCGAACACCGGGGAGCTGTTTTTT
>TRBV7-9|NA|TRBJ2-5|few
CASSPTSSKTQYF
TGTGCCAGCAGCCCCACTAGCTCGAAGACCCAGTACTTC
>TRBV14|NA|TRBJ2-3|once
CASSQNGRDTQYF
TGTGCCAGCAGCCAAAATGGAAGGGATACGCAGTATTTT
>TRBV5-4|NA|TRBJ2-3|NA
CASSLGAFTDTQYF
TGTGCCAGCAGCTTGGGTGCGTTCACAGATACGCAGTATTTT
>TRBV4-2|TRBD2|TRBJ2-7|NA
CASSQALAGGLNEQYF
TGTGCCAGCAGCCAAGCCTTAGCGGGGGGTCTTAACGAGCAGTACTTC
>TRBV7-9|NA|TRBJ2-1|many
CASSLLTGFGDEQFF
TGTGCCAGCAGCCTACTCACAGGGTTCGGGGATGAGCAGTTCTTC
>TRBV12-3/TRBV12-4|TRBD1|TRBJ1-2|NA
CASSLGQGAVGGYTF
TGTGCCAGCAGTTTAGGACAGGGGGCTGTGGGGGGCTACACCTTC
>TRBV5-1|NA|TRBJ2-5|many
CASSLVGETQYF
TGCGCCAGCAGCTTGGTGGGAGAGACCCAGTACTTC
>TRBV7-3|NA|TRBJ2-2|NA
CASSPQAGYGGELFF
TGTGCCAGCAGCCCGCAGGCGGGGTACGGCGGGGAGCTGTTTTTT
>TRBV27|TRBD2|TRBJ2-3|few
CASVSGVPGGTDTQYF
TGTGCCAGCGTCTCGGGGGTACCGGGGGGAACAGATACGCAGTATTTT
>TRBV29-1|NA|TRBJ2-1|few
CSVCGTTNPEQFF
TGCAGCGTTTGCGGAACCACGAATCCTGAGCAGTTCTTC
>TRBV7-9|NA|TRBJ2-7|few
CASSLASESYEQYF
TGTGCCAGCAGCTTAGCGTCAGAGTCCTACGAGCAGTACTTC
>TRBV4-1|NA|TRBJ1-4|NA
CASTRGAPEKLFF
TGCGCCAGCACCCGAGGGGCTCCTGAAAAACTGTTTTTT
>TRBV24-1|NA|TRBJ1-2|NA
CATSMGSYGYTF
TGTGCCACCAGTATGGGGTCCTATGGCTACACCTTC
>TRBV27|NA|TRBJ2-2|NA
CASSELRTAGELFF
TGTGCCAGCAGTGAGTTACGAACGGCCGGGGAGCTGTTTTTT
>TRBV20-1|NA|TRBJ2-2|NA
CSARDGTGELFF
TGCAGTGCTAGAGACGGGACAGGGGAGCTGTTTTTT
>TRBV3-1|TRBD1|TRBJ2-4|NA
CASSHLRTGKNIQYF
TGTGCCAGCAGCCATCTTCGGACAGGGAAAAACATTCAGTACTTC
>TRBV24-1|TRBD1|TRBJ2-2|NA
CATSEGGDTGELFF
TGTGCCACCAGTGAAGGGGGCGACACCGGGGAGCTGTTTTTT
>TRBV5-6|TRBD2|TRBJ2-3|few
CASSLVGLAGEDTQYF
TGTGCCAGCAGCTTGGTCGGGCTAGCGGGTGAAGATACGCAGTATTTT
>TRBV7-9|TRBD2|TRBJ2-7|few
CASSLAGAGGYEQYF
TGTGCCAGCAGCTTAGCGGGAGCGGGAGGGTACGAGCAGTACTTC
>TRBV7-9|TRBD2|TRBJ2-7|NA
CASSITSGGILSYEQYF
TGTGCCAGCAGCATAACTAGCGGGGGGATCCTCTCCTACGAGCAGTACTTC
>TRBV5-5|NA|TRBJ2-3|NA
CASSFGRYTDTQYF
TGTGCCAGCAGCTTTGGTCGGTACACAGATACGCAGTATTTT
>TRBV20-1|NA|TRBJ2-7|NA
CSASGRAYEQYF
TGCAGTGCTAGCGGGAGAGCCTACGAGCAGTACTTC
>TRBV3-1|NA|TRBJ2-5|few
CASSQGGPQYF
TGTGCCAGCAGCCAAGGGGGACCCCAGTACTTC
>TRBV4-2|NA|TRBJ2-4|few
CASSQAVDKAKNIQYF
TGTGCCAGCAGTCAAGCGGTAGATAAGGCCAAAAACATTCAGTACTTC
>TRBV6-1|NA|TRBJ2-2|NA
CASSRPTDRANTGELFF
TGTGCCAGCAGCCGACCGACGGACAGAGCGAACACCGGGGAGCTGTTTTTT
>TRBV5-4|NA|TRBJ2-3|NA
CASSYKAPSTDTQYF
TGTGCCAGCAGCTATAAAGCCCCTAGCACAGATACGCAGTATTTT
>TRBV5-4|TRBD1|TRBJ1-2|NA
CASSSLRDRENGYTF
TGTGCCAGCAGCTCACTCCGGGACAGGGAGAACGGCTACACCTTC
>TRBV5-1|TRBD1|TRBJ2-5|few
CASSRGQGRGETQYF
TGCGCCAGCAGCCGGGGACAGGGTAGGGGAGAGACCCAGTACTTC
>TRBV20-1|TRBD1|TRBJ2-7|NA
CSADETGPPYEQYF
TGCAGTGCCGACGAGACAGGGCCCCCCTACGAGCAGTACTTC
>TRBV30|TRBD2|TRBJ2-2|few
CARTRGTSANTGELFF
TGTGCCCGGACCCGTGGGACTAGCGCGAACACCGGGGAGCTGTTTTTT